This TCR beta chain was sequenced during a study of CD8 T cells in ankylosing spondylitis. Study findings and constraints: Ankylosing spondylitis blood seemed to carry a telltale TCR beta motif made of roughly eight highly homologous variants. As reported, disease-linked clones showed significant enrichment in matched ankylosing spondylitis synovial fluid.

Many counts were recorded for this clonotype. What it binds is not known. Quantitative barcoded 5'-RACE was used to prepare TCR beta libraries. TCRdb passed the 5' RACE reads through MiXCR, listing each CDR3 protein once. This table has hundreds of thousands of distinct CDR3 sequences, about 10% appearing once. Material for sequencing was blood, either unsorted or a sorted T cell fraction (not recorded which). This sequence originates from a male donor with ankylosing spondylitis.

The CDR3 region has the DNA TGCAGTGGCAGGGAGGGGGCCGGCGTGTACGAGCAGTACTTC. It yields the protein CSGREGAGVYEQYF. The chain joins TRBV20-1 to TRBJ2-7; D possibly matches TRBD1 or TRBD2 (7 bases each). Per germline, CDR1 DFQATT and CDR2 SNEGSKA (reference sequence). The V and J ends lost 7 bases and 4 bases respectively, with 20 bases between them. This CDR3 is built from 14 residues.